This paragraph reports one TCR beta chain. Its target is not known. With 0 bases clipped from V and 14 bases from J, the junction kept 12 bases outside the gene matches. CDR1 is SGHNT and CDR2 is YENEEA in the germline V gene. This CDR3 comprises 15 residues. This sample was taken from a study of cytomegalovirus exposure and HLA in healthy donors. PCR was performed using 60 Vbeta and 13 Jbeta primers. This table comes from immunoSEQ multiplex PCR, and its TCRdb copy is limited to in-frame clones, with some not included. The sample lists about 150,000 clones, about four fifths seen once, with about 4.5% in the top ten. Study conclusions and caveats: Reportedly, TCR beta sequences accurately predicted HLA-A and HLA-B alleles in most subjects. Fewer N-insertions (relative to the approximately 700-donor mean) were reportedly seen in an Asian-associated ancestry cluster in a later analysis. Associated with HLA alleles at 0.05 false discovery rate in a later analysis were about 17,000 TCR beta sequences.

The specimen was PBMCs. This clonotype was obtained from a man aged 25-45 years in good health. This sequence joins TRBV11-3 and TRBJ2-1; 8 bases fit TRBD2. In DNA form, the CDR3 reads TGTGCCAGCAGCTTAGATCCGGGGGGGATGCTCGGGGAGTTCTTC. This sequence encodes CASSLDPGGMLGEFF. Drawing the rest from reference TRBV11-3 and TRBJ2-1, the complete variable domain is EAGVVQSPRYKIIEKKQPVAFWCNPISGHNTLYWYLQNLGQGPELLIRYENEEAVDDSQLPKDRFSAERLKGVDSTLKIQPAELGDSAVYLCASSLDPGGMLGEFFGPGTRLTVL.